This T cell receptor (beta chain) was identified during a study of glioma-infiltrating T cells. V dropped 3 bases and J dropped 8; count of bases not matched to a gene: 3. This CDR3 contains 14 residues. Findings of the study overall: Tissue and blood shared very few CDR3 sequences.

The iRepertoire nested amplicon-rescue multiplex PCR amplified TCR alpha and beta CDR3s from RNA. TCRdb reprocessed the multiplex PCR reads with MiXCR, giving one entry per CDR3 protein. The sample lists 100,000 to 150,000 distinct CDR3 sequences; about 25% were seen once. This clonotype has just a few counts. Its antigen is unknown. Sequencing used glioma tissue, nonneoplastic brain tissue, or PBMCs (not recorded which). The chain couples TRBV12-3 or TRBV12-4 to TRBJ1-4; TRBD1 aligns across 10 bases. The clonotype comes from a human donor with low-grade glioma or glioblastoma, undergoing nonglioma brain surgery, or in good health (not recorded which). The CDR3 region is CASSFGQGDEKLFF. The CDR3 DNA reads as TGTGCCAGCAGTTTCGGACAGGGGGACGAAAAACTGTTTTTT.